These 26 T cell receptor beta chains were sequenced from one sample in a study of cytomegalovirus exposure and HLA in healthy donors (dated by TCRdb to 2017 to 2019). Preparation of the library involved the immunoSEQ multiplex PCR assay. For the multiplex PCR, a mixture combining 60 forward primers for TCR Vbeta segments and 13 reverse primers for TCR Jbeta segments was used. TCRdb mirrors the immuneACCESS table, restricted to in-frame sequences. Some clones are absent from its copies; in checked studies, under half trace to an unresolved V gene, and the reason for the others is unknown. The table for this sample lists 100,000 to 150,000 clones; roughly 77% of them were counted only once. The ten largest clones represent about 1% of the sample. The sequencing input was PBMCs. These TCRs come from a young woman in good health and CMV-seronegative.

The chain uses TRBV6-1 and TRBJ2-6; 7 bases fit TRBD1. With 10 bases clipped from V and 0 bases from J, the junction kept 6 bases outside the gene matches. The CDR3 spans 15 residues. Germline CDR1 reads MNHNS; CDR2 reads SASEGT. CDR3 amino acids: CATRDSISGANVLTF. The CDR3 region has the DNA TGTGCCACCCGGGACAGCATCTCTGGGGCCAACGTCCTGACTTTC.

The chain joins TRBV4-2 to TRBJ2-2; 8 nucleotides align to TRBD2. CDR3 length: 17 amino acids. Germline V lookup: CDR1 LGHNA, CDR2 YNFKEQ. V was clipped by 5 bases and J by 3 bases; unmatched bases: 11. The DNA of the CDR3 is TGTGCCAGCAGCGCCACAGGCGCGGGAGGCCACACCGGGGAGCTGTTTTTT. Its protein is CASSATGAGGHTGELFF.

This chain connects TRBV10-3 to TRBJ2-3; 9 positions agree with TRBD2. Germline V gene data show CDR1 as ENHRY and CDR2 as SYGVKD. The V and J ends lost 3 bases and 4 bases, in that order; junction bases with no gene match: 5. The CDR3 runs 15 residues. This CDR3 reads CAISDLGLASDTQYF. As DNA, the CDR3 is TGTGCCATCAGTGACTTGGGACTAGCATCAGATACGCAGTATTTT.

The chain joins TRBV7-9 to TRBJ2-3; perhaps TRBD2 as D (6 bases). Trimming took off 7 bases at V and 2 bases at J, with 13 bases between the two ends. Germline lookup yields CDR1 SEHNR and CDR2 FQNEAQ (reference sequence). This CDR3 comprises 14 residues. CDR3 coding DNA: TGTGCCAGCATAGCACGGGAGTTCACAGATACGCAGTATTTT. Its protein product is CASIAREFTDTQYF.

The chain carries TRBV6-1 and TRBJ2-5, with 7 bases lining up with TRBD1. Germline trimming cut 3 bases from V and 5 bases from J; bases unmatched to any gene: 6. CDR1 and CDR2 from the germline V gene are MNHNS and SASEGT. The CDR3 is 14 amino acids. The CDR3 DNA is TGTGCCAGCAGTGAGTCAGGGGGTGGGGAGACCCAGTACTTC. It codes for CASSESGGGETQYF.

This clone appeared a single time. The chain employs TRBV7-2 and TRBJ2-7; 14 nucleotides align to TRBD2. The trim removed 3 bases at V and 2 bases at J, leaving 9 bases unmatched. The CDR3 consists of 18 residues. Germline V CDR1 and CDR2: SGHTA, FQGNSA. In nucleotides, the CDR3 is TGTGCCAGCAGCTTGTCGGCCGGACTAGCGGGAGGTCCCTACGAGCAGTACTTC. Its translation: CASSLSAGLAGGPYEQYF.

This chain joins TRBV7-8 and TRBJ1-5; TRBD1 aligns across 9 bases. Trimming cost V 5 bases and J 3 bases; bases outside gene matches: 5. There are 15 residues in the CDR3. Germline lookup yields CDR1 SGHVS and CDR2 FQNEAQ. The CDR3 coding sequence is TGTGCCAGCAGCCGGACAGGGGAGTACAATCAGCCCCAGCATTTT. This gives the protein CASSRTGEYNQPQHF.

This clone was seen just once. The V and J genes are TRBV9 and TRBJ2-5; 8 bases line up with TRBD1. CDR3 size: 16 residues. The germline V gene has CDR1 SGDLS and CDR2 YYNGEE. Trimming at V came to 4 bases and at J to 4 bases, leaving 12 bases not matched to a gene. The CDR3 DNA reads TGTGCCAGCAGCTCCTCCAACAGGGGGATCGCAGAGACCCAGTACTTC. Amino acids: CASSSSNRGIAETQYF.

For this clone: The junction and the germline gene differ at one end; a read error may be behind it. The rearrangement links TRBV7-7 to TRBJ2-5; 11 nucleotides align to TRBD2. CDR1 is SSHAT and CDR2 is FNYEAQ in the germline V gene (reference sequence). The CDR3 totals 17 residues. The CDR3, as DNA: TGTGCTAGCAGCTTAAGGGCTAGCGGGAGGTTTGGAGAGACCCAGTACTTC. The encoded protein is CASSLRASGRFGETQYF.

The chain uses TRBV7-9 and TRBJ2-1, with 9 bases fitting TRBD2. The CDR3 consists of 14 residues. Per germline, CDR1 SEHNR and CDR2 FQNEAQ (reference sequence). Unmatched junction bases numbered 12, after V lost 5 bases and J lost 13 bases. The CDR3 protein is CASSPRGVAGAQFF. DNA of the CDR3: TGTGCCAGCAGCCCCCGGGGGGTAGCGGGGGCCCAGTTCTTC. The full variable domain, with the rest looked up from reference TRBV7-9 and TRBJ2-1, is DTGVSQNPRHKITKRGQNVTFRCDPISEHNRLYWYRQTLGQGPEFLTYFQNEAQLEKSRLLSDRFSAERPKGSFSTLEIQRTEQGDSAMYLCASSPRGVAGAQFFGPGTRLTVL.

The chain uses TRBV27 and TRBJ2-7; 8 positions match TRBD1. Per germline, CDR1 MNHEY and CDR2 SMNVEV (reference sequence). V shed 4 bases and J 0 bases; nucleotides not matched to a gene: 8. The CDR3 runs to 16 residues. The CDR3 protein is CASSSPGTGSSYEQYF. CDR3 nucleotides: TGTGCCAGCAGTTCGCCCGGGACAGGTAGCTCCTACGAGCAGTACTTC.

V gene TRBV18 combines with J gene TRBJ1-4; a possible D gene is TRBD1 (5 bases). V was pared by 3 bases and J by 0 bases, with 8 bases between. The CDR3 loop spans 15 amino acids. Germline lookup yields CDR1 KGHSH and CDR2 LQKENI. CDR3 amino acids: CASSPGGATNEKLFF. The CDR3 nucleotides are TGTGCCAGCTCACCGGGGGGTGCAACTAATGAAAAACTGTTTTTT.

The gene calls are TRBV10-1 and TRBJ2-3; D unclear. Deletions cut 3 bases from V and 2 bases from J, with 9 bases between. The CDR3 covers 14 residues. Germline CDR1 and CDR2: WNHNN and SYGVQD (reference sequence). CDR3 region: CASSELELTDTQYF. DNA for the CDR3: TGCGCCAGCAGTGAATTAGAACTCACAGATACGCAGTATTTT.

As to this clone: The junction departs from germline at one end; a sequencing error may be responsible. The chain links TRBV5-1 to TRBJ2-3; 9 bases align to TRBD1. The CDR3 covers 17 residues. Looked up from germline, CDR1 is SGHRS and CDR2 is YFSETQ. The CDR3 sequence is CASSQRDRVKYTDTRYF. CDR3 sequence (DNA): TGCGCCAGCAGCCAACGGGACAGGGTAAAGTATACAGATACGCGGTATTTT.

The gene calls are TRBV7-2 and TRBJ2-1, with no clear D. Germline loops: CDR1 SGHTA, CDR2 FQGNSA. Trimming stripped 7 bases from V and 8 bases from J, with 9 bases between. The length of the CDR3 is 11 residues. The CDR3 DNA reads TGTGCCAGCACCCCCTCGTATGAGCAGTTCTTC. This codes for CASTPSYEQFF.

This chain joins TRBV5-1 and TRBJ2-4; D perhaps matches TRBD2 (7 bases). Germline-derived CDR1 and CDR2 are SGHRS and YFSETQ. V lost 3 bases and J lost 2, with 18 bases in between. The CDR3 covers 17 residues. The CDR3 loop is CASSWEGGLRSKNIQYF. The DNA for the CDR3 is TGCGCCAGCAGCTGGGAGGGGGGGTTGAGGTCCAAAAACATTCAGTACTTC.

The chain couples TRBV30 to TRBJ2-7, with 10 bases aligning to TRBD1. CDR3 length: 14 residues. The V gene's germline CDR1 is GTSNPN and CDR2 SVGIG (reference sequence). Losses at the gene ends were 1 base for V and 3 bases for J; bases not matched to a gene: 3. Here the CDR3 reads CAWSGDRGLYEQYF. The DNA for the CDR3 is TGTGCCTGGAGTGGGGACAGGGGCCTCTACGAGCAGTACTTC.

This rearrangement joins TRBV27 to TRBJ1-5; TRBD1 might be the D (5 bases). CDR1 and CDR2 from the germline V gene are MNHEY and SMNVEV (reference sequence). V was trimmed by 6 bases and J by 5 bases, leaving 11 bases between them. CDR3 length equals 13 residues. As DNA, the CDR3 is TGTGCCAGCAGAATAGGAGGGGATCAGCCCCAGCATTTT. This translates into CASRIGGDQPQHF.

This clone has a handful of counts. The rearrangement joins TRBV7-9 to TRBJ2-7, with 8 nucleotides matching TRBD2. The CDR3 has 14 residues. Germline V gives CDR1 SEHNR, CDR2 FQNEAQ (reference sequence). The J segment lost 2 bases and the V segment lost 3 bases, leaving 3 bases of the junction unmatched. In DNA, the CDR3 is TGTGCCAGCAGCTTGAGCGGGAGCACCTACGAGCAGTACTTC. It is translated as CASSLSGSTYEQYF.

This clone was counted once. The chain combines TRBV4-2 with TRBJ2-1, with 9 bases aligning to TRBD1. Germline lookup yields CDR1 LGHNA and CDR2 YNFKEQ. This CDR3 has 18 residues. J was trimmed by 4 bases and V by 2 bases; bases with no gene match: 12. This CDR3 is CASSQSPDRGLGYNEQFF. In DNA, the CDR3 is TGTGCCAGCAGCCAATCCCCGGACAGGGGATTGGGGTACAATGAGCAGTTCTTC.

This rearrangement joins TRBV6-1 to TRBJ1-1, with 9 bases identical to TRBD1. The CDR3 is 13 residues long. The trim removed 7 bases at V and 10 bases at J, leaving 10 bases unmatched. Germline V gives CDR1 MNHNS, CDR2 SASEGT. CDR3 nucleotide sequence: TGTGCCAGCAATAAACTTTCGGGACAGGGAGCTTTCTTT. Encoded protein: CASNKLSGQGAFF.

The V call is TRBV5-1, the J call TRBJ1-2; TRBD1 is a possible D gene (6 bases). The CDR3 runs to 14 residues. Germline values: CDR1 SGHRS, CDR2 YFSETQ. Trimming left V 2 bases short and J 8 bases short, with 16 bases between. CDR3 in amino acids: CASSLSTGTGGYTF. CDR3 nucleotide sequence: TGCGCCAGCAGCTTATCGACAGGCACGGGAGGCTACACCTTC.

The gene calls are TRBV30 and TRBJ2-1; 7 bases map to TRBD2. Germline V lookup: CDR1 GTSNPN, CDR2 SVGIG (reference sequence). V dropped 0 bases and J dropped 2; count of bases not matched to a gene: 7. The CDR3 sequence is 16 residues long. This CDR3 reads CAWSVMWGGPYNEQFF. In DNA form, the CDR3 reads TGTGCCTGGAGTGTAATGTGGGGGGGTCCCTACAATGAGCAGTTCTTC.

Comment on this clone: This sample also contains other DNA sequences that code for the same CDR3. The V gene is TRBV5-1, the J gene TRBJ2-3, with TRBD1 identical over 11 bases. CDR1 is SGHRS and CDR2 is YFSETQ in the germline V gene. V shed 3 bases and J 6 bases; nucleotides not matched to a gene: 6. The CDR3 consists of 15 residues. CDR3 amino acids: CASSSGQGAGDTQYF. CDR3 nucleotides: TGCGCCAGCAGCTCCGGACAGGGGGCAGGGGATACGCAGTATTTT.

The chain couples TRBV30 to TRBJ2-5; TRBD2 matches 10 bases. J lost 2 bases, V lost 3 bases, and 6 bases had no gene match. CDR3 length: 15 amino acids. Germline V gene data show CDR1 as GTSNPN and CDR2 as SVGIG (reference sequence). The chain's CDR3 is CAWREPSGGQETQYF. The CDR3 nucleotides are TGTGCCTGGAGGGAACCTAGCGGGGGACAAGAGACCCAGTACTTC.

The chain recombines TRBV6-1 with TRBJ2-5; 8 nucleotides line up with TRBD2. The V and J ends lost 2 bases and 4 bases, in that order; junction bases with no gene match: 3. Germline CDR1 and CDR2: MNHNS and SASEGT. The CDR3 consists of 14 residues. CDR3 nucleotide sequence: TGTGCCAGCAGTGAACCCGGGGGGGGAGAGACCCAGTACTTC. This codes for CASSEPGGGETQYF.